Listed below are T cell receptor beta chains from one sample, sequenced in a study of shared clonotypes between healthy human individuals. TCRdb's copy holds only in-frame clones and misses some; the assay was immunoSEQ multiplex PCR. Found here are about half a million clones, almost 80% of them singletons; the top ten hold around 12%. Sequenced input: PBMCs. Source of these receptors: a woman between 35 and 50 years old in good health. Some clones in this sample may be carry-over from other donors' samples. CDR3s include the opening cysteine and the closing phenylalanine or tryptophan. D genes are given only for firm matches. Where a row states a size, it is once, few, many or the class of an expanded clone; other rows omit it.

d_call j_call clone_size v_call cdr3_aa cdr3_nt
TRBD1 TRBJ1-4 . TRBV4-3 CASSQALEGGGGEKLFF TGCGCCAGCAGCCAAGCCCTGGAAGGGGGCGGGGGTGAAAAACTGTTTTTT
TRBD2 TRBJ2-5 . TRBV4-2 CASSQEWSSGAQETQYF TGTGCCAGCAGCCAAGAATGGTCTAGCGGGGCCCAAGAGACCCAGTACTTC
. TRBJ1-1 . TRBV11-2 CASSLAMNTEAFF TGTGCCAGCAGCTTAGCGATGAACACTGAAGCTTTCTTT
. TRBJ2-2 . TRBV7-2 CASSLDHTGELFF TGTGCCAGCAGCTTAGACCATACCGGGGAGCTGTTTTTT
. TRBJ2-5 . TRBV27 CASSLSRPSKGGTQYF TGTGCCAGCAGTTTATCCCGACCGTCGAAAGGGGGGACCCAGTACTTC
. TRBJ2-2 few TRBV4-1 CASSQEGIARRNTGELFF TGCGCCAGCAGCCAAGAGGGAATAGCGCGACGAAACACCGGGGAGCTGTTTTTT
TRBD1 TRBJ2-7 . TRBV11-1 CASSSDSRTGYEQYF TGTGCCAGCAGCTCCGACAGCCGGACAGGCTACGAGCAGTACTTC
. TRBJ1-2 . TRBV5-4 CASSLDRVHGYTF TGTGCCAGCAGCTTGGATAGGGTCCATGGCTACACCTTC
. TRBJ2-6 . TRBV7-2 CASSRGGGPGANVLTF TGTGCCAGCAGCAGAGGTGGGGGGCCTGGGGCCAACGTCCTGACTTTC
. TRBJ2-5 . TRBV7-3 CASSRGTQETQYF TGTGCCAGCAGCCGCGGGACTCAAGAGACCCAGTACTTC